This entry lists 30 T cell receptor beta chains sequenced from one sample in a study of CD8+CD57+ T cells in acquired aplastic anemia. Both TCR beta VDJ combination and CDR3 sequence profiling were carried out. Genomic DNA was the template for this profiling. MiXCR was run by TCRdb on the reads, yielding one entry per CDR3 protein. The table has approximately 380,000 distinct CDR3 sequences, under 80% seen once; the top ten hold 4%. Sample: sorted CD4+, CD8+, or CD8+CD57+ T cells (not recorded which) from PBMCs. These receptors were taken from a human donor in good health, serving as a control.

The CDR3, as DNA: TGTGCCACCAGTGATCCCCTTAGCGGAGCCCAAGAGACCCAGTACTTC. It encodes CATSDPLSGAQETQYF. V and J are TRBV24-1 and TRBJ2-5, with D tentatively TRBD2 (6 bases). Trimming cost V 3 bases and J 1 base, with 14 bases left between them. Germline CDR1 KGHDR, CDR2 SFDVKD. The CDR3 extends over 16 amino acids.

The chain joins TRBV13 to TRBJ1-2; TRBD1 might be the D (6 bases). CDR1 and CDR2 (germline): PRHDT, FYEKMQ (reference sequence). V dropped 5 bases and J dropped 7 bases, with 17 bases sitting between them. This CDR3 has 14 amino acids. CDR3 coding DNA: TGTGCCAGCAGCCGTACAGGGACTTCCGGTGGCTACACCTTC. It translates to CASSRTGTSGGYTF.

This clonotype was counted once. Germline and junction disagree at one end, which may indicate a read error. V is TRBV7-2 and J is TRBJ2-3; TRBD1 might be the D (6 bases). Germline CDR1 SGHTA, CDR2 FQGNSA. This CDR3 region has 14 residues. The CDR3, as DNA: TGTGCCAGCAGCTTAAACCTTGGGACATCAACCTATGGCTTT. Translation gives CASSLNLGTSTYGF. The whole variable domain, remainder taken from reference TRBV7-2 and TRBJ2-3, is GAGVSQSPSNKVTEKGKDVELRCDPISGHTALYWYRQSLGQGLEFLIYFQGNSAPDKSGLPSDRFSAERTGGSVSTLTIQRTQQEDSAVYLCASSLNLGTSTYGFGPGTRLTVL.

The CDR3 region is CASSAHGELNYDPQYF. The DNA for the CDR3 is TGTGCCAGCAGCGCCCACGGGGAACTGAACTACGATCCGCAGTATTTT. The gene calls are TRBV9 and TRBJ2-3, with D possibly matching TRBD2 (5 bases). Germline V lookup: CDR1 SGDLS, CDR2 YYNGEE. The V and J ends lost 3 bases and 10 bases respectively, with 24 bases between them. This CDR3 has 16 residues.

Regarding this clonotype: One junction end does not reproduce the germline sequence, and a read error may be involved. The CDR3 nucleotides are TGTGCCAGCAGCAGAGATCCCGTGGTGCGCTTTGGCTACGCGTTC. Its protein product is CASSRDPVVRFGYAF. The chain carries TRBV2 and TRBJ1-2; D unclear. This CDR3 contains 15 residues. The germline gives CDR1 SNHLY, CDR2 FYNNEI.

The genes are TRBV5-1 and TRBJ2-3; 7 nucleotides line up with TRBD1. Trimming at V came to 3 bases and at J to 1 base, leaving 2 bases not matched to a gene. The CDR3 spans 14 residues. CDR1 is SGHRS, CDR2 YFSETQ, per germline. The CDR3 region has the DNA TGCGCCAGCAGCTCTACAGGGGGCACAGATACGCAGTATTTT. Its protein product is CASSSTGGTDTQYF.

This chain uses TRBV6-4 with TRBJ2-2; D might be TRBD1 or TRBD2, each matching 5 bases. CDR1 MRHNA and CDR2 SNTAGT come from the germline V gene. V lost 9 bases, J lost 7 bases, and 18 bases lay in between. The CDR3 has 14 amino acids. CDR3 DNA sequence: TGTGCCAGGCTTCAGGGACCCCTCGGCGGGGAGCTGTTTTTT. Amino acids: CARLQGPLGGELFF.

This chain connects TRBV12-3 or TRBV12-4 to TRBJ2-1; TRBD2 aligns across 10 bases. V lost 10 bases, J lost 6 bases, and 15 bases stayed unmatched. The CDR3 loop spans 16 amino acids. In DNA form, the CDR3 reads TGTGCCACGTGTGAGTCCGGGACTAGCGTTGGCAATGAGCAGTTCTTC. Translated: CATCESGTSVGNEQFF.

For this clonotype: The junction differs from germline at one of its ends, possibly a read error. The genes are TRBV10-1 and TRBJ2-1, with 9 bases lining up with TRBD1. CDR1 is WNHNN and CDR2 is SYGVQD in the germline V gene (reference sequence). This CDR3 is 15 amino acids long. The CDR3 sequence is CASSLAGTGYNEQFF. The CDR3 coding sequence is TGTGCCAGCAGTTTGGCAGGGACAGGGTACAATGAGCAGTTCTTC.

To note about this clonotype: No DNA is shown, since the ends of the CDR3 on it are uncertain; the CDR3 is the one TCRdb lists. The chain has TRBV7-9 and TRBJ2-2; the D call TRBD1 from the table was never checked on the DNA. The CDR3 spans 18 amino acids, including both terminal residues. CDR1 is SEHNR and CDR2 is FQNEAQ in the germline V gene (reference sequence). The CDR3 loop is CASSTTDTGSRGPGSCFF.

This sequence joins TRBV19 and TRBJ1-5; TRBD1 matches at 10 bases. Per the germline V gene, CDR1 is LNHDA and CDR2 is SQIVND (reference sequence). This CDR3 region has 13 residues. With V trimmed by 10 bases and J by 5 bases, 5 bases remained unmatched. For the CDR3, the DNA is TGTGCCACCGCCGGGACAGGGGATCAGCCCCAGCATTTT. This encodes CATAGTGDQPQHF.

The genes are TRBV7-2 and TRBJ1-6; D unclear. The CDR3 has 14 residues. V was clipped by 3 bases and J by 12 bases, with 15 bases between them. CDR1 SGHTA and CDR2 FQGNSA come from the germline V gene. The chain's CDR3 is CASSFESVRIPLHF. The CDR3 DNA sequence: TGTGCCAGCAGCTTTGAATCCGTTCGGATACCCCTCCACTTT. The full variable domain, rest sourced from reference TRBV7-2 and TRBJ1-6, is GAGVSQSPSNKVTEKGKDVELRCDPISGHTALYWYRQSLGQGLEFLIYFQGNSAPDKSGLPSDRFSAERTGGSVSTLTIQRTQQEDSAVYLCASSFESVRIPLHFGNGTRLTVT.

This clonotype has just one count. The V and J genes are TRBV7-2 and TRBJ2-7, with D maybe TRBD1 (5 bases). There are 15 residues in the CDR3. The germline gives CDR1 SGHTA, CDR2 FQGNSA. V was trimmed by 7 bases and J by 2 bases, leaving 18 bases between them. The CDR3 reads CASTLDSRSPYEQYF. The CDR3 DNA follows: TGTGCCAGCACCCTTGACAGTCGCTCCCCCTACGAGCAGTACTTC. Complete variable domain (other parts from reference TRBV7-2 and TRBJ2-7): GAGVSQSPSNKVTEKGKDVELRCDPISGHTALYWYRQSLGQGLEFLIYFQGNSAPDKSGLPSDRFSAERTGGSVSTLTIQRTQQEDSAVYLCASTLDSRSPYEQYFGPGTRLTVT.

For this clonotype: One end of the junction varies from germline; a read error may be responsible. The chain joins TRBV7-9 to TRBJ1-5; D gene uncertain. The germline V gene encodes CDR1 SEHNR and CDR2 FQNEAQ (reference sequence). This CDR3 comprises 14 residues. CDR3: CASSPLVGYGYTFF. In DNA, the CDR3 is TGTGCCAGCAGCCCCCTTGTCGGCTATGGCTACACCTTCTTT.

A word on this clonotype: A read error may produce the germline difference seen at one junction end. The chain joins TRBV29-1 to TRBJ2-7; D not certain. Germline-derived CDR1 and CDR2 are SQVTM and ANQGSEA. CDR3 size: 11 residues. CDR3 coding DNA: TGCAGCGCTAGTACGGGCGACGAGCACTACTTC. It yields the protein CSASTGDEHYF.

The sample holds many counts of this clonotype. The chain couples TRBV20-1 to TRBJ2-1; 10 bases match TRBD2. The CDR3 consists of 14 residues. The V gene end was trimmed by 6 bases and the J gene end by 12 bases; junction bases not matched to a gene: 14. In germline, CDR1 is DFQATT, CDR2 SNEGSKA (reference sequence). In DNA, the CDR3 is TGCAGTGCAACGAACCCGGGACTAGCGTCCCCGCAGTTCTTC. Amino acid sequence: CSATNPGLASPQFF.

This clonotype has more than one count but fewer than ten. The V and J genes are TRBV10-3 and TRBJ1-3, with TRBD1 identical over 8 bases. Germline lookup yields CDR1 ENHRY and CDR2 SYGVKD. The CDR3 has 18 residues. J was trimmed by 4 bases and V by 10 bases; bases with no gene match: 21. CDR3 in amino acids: CASSPGTGLGKSGNTIYF. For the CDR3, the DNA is TGTGCCAGCAGCCCCGGGACAGGTTTGGGGAAGTCCGGAAACACCATATATTTT.

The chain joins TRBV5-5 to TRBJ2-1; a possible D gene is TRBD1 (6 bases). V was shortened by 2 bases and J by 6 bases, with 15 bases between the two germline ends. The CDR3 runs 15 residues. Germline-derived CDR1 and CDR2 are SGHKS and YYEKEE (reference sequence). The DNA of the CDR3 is TGTGCCAGCAGCTTAGCGGCCAACAGGGTCAATGAGCAGTTCTTC. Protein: CASSLAANRVNEQFF. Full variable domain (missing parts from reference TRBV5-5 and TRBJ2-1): DAGVTQSPTHLIKTRGQQVTLRCSPISGHKSVSWYQQVLGQGPQFIFQYYEKEERGRGNFPDRFSARQFPNYSSELNVNALLLGDSALYLCASSLAANRVNEQFFGPGTRLTVL.

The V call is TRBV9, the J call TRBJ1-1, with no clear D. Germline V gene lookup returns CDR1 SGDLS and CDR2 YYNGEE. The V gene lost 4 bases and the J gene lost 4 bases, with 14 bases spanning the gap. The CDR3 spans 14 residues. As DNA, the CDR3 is TGTGCCAGCAGCACCGGGCCCACGAGCACTGAAGCTTTCTTT. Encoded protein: CASSTGPTSTEAFF.

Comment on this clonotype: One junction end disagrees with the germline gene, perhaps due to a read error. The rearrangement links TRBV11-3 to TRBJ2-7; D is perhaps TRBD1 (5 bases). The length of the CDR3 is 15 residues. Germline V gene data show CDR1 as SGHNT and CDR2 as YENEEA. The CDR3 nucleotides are TGCGCCAGCAGCTCAGGGATCAATTGCTCCTACGAGCAGTACTTC. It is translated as CASSSGINCSYEQYF.

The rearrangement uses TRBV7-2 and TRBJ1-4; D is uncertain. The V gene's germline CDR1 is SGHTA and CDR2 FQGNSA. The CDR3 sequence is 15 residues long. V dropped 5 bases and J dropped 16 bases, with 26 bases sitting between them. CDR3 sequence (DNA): TGTGCCAGCAGCCCAACGCTTACGACGGTTTCAAACGAGTTTTTT. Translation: CASSPTLTTVSNEFF.

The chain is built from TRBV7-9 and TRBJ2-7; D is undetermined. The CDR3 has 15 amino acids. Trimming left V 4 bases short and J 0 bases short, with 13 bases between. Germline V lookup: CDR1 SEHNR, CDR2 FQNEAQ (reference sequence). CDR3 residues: CASSSKDKSSYEQYF. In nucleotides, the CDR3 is TGTGCCAGCAGCTCCAAAGACAAGAGCTCCTACGAGCAGTACTTC.

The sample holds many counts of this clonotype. As DNA, the CDR3 is TGTGCCAGCAGCCCTGGCAGGGGATACACTGAAGCTTTCTTT. Protein product: CASSPGRGYTEAFF. The chain joins TRBV7-2 to TRBJ1-1; D perhaps matches TRBD1 (6 bases). V was clipped by 5 bases and J by 3 bases, with 13 bases between them. This CDR3 is 14 amino acids long. Germline CDR1 is SGHTA and CDR2 is FQGNSA. The full variable domain, rest sourced from reference TRBV7-2 and TRBJ1-1, is GAGVSQSPSNKVTEKGKDVELRCDPISGHTALYWYRQSLGQGLEFLIYFQGNSAPDKSGLPSDRFSAERTGGSVSTLTIQRTQQEDSAVYLCASSPGRGYTEAFFGQGTRLTVV.

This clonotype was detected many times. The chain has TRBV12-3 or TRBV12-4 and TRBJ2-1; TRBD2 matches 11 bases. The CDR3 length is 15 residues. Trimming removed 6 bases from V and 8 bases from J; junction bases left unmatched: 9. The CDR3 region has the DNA TGTGCCAGCAGGGGTTCGACTAGCGGGGACTATGAGCAGTTCTTC. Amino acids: CASRGSTSGDYEQFF.

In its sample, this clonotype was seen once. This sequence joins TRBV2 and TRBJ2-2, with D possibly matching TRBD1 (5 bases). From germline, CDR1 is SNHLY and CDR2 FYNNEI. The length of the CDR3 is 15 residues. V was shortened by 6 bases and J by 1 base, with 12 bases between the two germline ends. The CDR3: CASRIDRKNTGELFF. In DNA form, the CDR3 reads TGTGCCAGCAGAATCGACAGAAAGAACACCGGGGAGCTGTTTTTT.

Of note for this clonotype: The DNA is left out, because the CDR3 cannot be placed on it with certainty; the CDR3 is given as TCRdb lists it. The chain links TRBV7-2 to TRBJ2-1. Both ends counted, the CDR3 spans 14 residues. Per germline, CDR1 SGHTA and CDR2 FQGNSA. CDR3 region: CASNTGLGHEQFFF.

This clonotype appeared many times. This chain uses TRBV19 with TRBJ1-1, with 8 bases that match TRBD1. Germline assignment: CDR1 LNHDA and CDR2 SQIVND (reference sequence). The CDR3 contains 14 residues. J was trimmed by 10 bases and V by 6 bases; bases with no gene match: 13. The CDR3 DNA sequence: TGTGCCAGTAGCCCGGACAGGGAGCCCGAGGGAGCTTTCTTT. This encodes CASSPDREPEGAFF.

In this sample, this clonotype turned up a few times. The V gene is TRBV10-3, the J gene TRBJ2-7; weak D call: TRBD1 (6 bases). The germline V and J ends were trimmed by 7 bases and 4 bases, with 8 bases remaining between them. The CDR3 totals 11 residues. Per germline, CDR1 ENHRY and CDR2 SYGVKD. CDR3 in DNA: TGTGCCATCAAAGGGGGTTACGAGCAGTACTTC. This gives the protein CAIKGGYEQYF.

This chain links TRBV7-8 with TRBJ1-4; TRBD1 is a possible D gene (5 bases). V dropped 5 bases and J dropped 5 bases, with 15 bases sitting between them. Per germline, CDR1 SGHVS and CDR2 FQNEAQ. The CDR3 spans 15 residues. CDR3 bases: TGTGCCAGCAGCCCTCGAGACAGCTTAAATGAAAAACTGTTTTTT. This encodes CASSPRDSLNEKLFF.

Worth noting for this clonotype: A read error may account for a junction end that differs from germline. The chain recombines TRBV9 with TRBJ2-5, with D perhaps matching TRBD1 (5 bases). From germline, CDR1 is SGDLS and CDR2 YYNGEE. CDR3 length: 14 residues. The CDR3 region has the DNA TGTGCCAGCAGCTTAGCCGCAGGGCGCCCCTACCAGCACTTC. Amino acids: CASSLAAGRPYQHF.